This T cell receptor (beta chain) derives from a study of stem cell transplantation in POMP-related autoinflammatory disease. Across the study: The study hypothesized thymoproteasome defects skew the TRB repertoire via impaired CD8+ selection. The study's findings and limits: A trend toward lower repertoire diversity and greater clonality appeared in every analyzed T-cell subset of PRAID patients.

Prominent immunodeficiency with autoinflammation defined PRAID. Concerning this clone itself: Its antigen is unidentified.

With V trimmed by 5 bases and J by 9 bases, 11 bases remained unmatched. The germline V gene has CDR1 MRHNA and CDR2 SNTAGT. The CDR3 has 15 amino acids. Profiled with immunoSEQ multiplex PCR; TCRdb holds only in-frame clones, not every one. The sample holds about 26,000 clones; 75% to 90% are singletons and the top ten take around 2.6%. This chain links TRBV6-4 with TRBJ2-1; 9 nucleotides line up with TRBD2. The clonotype originates from a human donor with POMP-related autoinflammation and immune dysregulation (PRAID). This sample comprised CD4+ T cells from PBMCs, obtained before stem cell transplantation. CDR3 DNA sequence: TGTGCCAGCAGTCCCAGACTAGCGGCCCCCAGTGAGCAGTTCTTC. Encoded protein: CASSPRLAAPSEQFF.